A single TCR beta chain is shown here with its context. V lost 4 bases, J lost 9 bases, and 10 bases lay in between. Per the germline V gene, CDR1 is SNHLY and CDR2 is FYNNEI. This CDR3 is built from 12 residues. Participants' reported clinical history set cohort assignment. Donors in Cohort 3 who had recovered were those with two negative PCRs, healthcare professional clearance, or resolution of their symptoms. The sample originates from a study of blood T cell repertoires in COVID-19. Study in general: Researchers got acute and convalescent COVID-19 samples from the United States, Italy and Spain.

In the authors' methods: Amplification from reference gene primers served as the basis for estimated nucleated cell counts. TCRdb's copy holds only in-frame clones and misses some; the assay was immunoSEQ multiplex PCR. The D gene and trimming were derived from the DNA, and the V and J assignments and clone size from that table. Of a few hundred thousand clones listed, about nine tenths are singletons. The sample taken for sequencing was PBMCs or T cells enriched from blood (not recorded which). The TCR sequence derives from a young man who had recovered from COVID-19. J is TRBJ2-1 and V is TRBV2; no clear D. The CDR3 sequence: CASSGSQIEQFF. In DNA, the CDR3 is TGTGCCAGCAGTGGTTCACAGATTGAGCAGTTCTTC.